The 32 T cell receptor beta chains reported below all come from one sample, sequenced in a study of cytomegalovirus exposure and HLA in healthy donors. Here immunoSEQ multiplex PCR was the method, and the copy in TCRdb shows in-frame clones only, minus some. The table records about 160,000 clones, about 90% of them present only once. Sequencing input: PBMCs. The receptor source for this set is a woman in her late teens or twenties in good health and CMV-seropositive.

J is TRBJ2-5 and V is TRBV9, with 8 bases lining up with TRBD2. V was clipped by 0 bases and J by 2 bases; unmatched bases: 3. Germline V gives CDR1 SGDLS, CDR2 YYNGEE. This CDR3 region has 15 residues. The CDR3 here is CASSVGGLEQETQYF. The CDR3 bases are TGTGCCAGCAGCGTAGGGGGACTAGAACAAGAGACCCAGTACTTC.

This clone was seen once. V and J are TRBV5-6 and TRBJ2-7; D possibly corresponds to TRBD1 (6 bases). This CDR3 has 13 residues. Trimming left V 4 bases short and J 4 bases short, with 12 bases between. CDR1 SGHDT and CDR2 YYEEEE come from the germline V gene. CDR3 sequence: CASSLYDRYEQYF. The CDR3 nucleotides read TGTGCCAGCAGCCTTTACGACAGGTACGAGCAGTACTTC. Looking up the rest from reference TRBV5-6 and TRBJ2-7 gives the full variable domain: DAGVTQSPTHLIKTRGQQVTLRCSPKSGHDTVSWYQQALGQGPQFIFQYYEEEERQRGNFPDRFSGHQFPNYSSELNVNALLLGDSALYLCASSLYDRYEQYFGPGTRLTVT.

The chain has TRBV10-3 and TRBJ2-7; the match to TRBD1 covers 7 bases. This CDR3 is built from 17 residues. V was pared by 4 bases and J by 0 bases, with 12 bases of the junction left unmatched. Per the germline V gene, CDR1 is ENHRY and CDR2 is SYGVKD. The CDR3 nucleotides are TGTGCCATCAGTGGGGACAGCGGCCTTAAGAACTCCTACGAGCAGTACTTC. As protein: CAISGDSGLKNSYEQYF.

The genes are TRBV6-1 and TRBJ2-5; D is possibly TRBD2 (6 bases). Trimming removed 7 bases at V and 5 bases at J, with 8 bases between. The CDR3 loop spans 11 amino acids. Germline V lookup: CDR1 MNHNS, CDR2 SASEGT. CDR3 coding DNA: TGTGCCAGCACTGGGAGGGAGACCCAGTACTTC. Amino acids: CASTGRETQYF.

This rearrangement joins TRBV5-6 to TRBJ1-5; 7 bases are shared with TRBD1. This CDR3 region has 16 residues. The V gene end was trimmed by 0 bases and the J gene end by 3 bases; junction bases not matched to a gene: 6. The germline V gene has CDR1 SGHDT and CDR2 YYEEEE. CDR3 amino acids: CASSLAGRGPNQPQHF. The CDR3 nucleotides are TGTGCCAGCAGCTTGGCCGGAAGGGGGCCCAATCAGCCCCAGCATTTT.

This rearrangement joins TRBV2 to TRBJ2-7, with TRBD2 matching 8 bases. V gave up 6 bases and J gave up 4 bases; unmatched junction bases: 11. The CDR3 sequence is 15 residues long. Germline CDR1 SNHLY, CDR2 FYNNEI. The CDR3 here is CASRAVTGGSYEQYF. In DNA form, the CDR3 reads TGTGCCAGCAGGGCCGTAACGGGAGGGTCTTACGAGCAGTACTTC.

The V call is TRBV4-1, the J call TRBJ1-1, with D possibly being TRBD1 (6 bases). The CDR3 is 19 amino acids. V lost 1 base to trimming and J lost 4 bases, with 25 bases between them. In germline, CDR1 is MGHRA, CDR2 YSYEKL. The CDR3: CASSQAVDGGLRGGTEAFF. CDR3 coding DNA: TGCGCCAGCAGCCAAGCCGTTGACGGGGGGCTGAGGGGGGGCACTGAAGCTTTCTTT.

The chain combines TRBV5-4 with TRBJ2-3; D not resolved. This CDR3 is built from 12 residues. V shed 0 bases and J shed 4 bases, with 3 bases lying between them. CDR1 and CDR2 (germline): SGHNT, YYREEE (reference sequence). This chain's CDR3 is CASSLASDTQYF. The CDR3 bases are TGTGCCAGCAGCTTGGCTTCAGATACGCAGTATTTT.

The chain joins TRBV2 to TRBJ1-2; D is perhaps TRBD1 (5 bases). V was trimmed by 11 bases and J by 4 bases, leaving 14 bases between them. Germline V lookup: CDR1 SNHLY, CDR2 FYNNEI. CDR3 length: 12 amino acids. CDR3 sequence: CAPKNDSYGYTF. DNA for the CDR3: TGTGCCCCCAAAAATGACAGCTATGGCTACACCTTC. The variable domain in full, with the rest retrieved from reference TRBV2 and TRBJ1-2, is EPEVTQTPSHQVTQMGQEVILRCVPISNHLYFYWYRQILGQKVEFLVSFYNNEISEKSEIFDDQFSVERPDGSNFTLKIRSTKLEDSAMYFCAPKNDSYGYTFGSGTRLTVV.

The chain employs TRBV6-1 and TRBJ1-1; 8 bases agree with TRBD1. Germline V gene sequence: CDR1 MNHNS, CDR2 SASEGT. V was pared by 3 bases and J by 1 base, with 7 bases of the junction left unmatched. The CDR3 is 16 amino acids. The CDR3 protein is CASSDPGTGWNTEAFF. The CDR3 nucleotides read TGTGCCAGCAGTGACCCCGGGACAGGCTGGAACACTGAAGCTTTCTTT.

In this sample, this clone turned up once. V gene TRBV19 combines with J gene TRBJ1-5; D may be TRBD1 (6 bases). V dropped 5 bases and J dropped 0 bases, with 20 bases sitting between them. Germline V gene data show CDR1 as LNHDA and CDR2 as SQIVND (reference sequence). CDR3 size: 18 residues. CDR3 nucleotide sequence: TGTGCCAGTAGTCCGGCCGGGACACGAGGTTATAGCAATCAGCCCCAGCATTTT. It yields the protein CASSPAGTRGYSNQPQHF. Complete variable domain (other parts from reference TRBV19 and TRBJ1-5): DGGITQSPKYLFRKEGQNVTLSCEQNLNHDAMYWYRQDPGQGLRLIYYSQIVNDFQKGDIAEGYSVSREKKESFPLTVTSAQKNPTAFYLCASSPAGTRGYSNQPQHFGDGTRLSIL.

The chain recombines TRBV5-4 with TRBJ2-7, with 8 positions matching TRBD2. The CDR3 totals 16 residues. Trimming took 0 bases from V and 0 from J; bases not matched to a gene: 5. From germline, CDR1 is SGHNT and CDR2 YYREEE (reference sequence). The chain's CDR3 is CASSLEPLAGSYEQYF. CDR3 nucleotide sequence: TGTGCCAGCAGCTTGGAGCCTCTAGCGGGCTCCTACGAGCAGTACTTC.

V is TRBV18 and J is TRBJ2-1; 7 positions agree with TRBD2. The J segment lost 6 bases and the V segment lost 2 bases, leaving 4 bases of the junction unmatched. CDR3 length equals 14 residues. In germline, CDR1 is KGHSH, CDR2 LQKENI. CDR3 in amino acids: CASSPAGVRNEQFF. The CDR3 DNA sequence: TGTGCCAGCTCACCAGCGGGAGTCCGCAATGAGCAGTTCTTC. Supplemented by reference TRBV18 and TRBJ2-1, the full variable domain reads NAGVMQNPRHLVRRRGQEARLRCSPMKGHSHVYWYRQLPEEGLKFMVYLQKENIIDESGMPKERFSAEFPKEGPSILRIQQVVRGDSAAYFCASSPAGVRNEQFFGPGTRLTVL.

This chain connects TRBV5-1 to TRBJ1-2; TRBD1 agrees at 10 bases. CDR3 length: 15 residues. The germline gives CDR1 SGHRS, CDR2 YFSETQ. Germline trimming cut 0 bases from V and 2 bases from J; bases unmatched to any gene: 1. The CDR3 region has the DNA TGCGCCAGCAGCTTGGGGGGACAGGGGAACTATGGCTACACCTTC. Translation: CASSLGGQGNYGYTF.

This chain links TRBV21-1 with TRBJ1-1. TRBV21-1 is tagged as a pseudogene. This CDR3 is built from 14 residues. Written as DNA, the CDR3 is TGTGCCAGCAGCAAACGTGGCAGGGAGGCTGAAGCTTTCTTT. Protein product: CASSKRGREAEAFF.

The CDR3 DNA reads TGTGCCAGCAGTGAGCGCGGAAGCGCTGCCGCTGCGGAGCAGTTCTTC. Translation: CASSERGSAAAAEQFF. This chain links TRBV6-1 with TRBJ2-1; D gene ambiguous. CDR1 and CDR2 from the germline V gene are MNHNS and SASEGT. The CDR3 sequence is 16 residues long. V shed 3 bases and J shed 10 bases, with 22 bases lying between them.

This chain connects TRBV6-1 to TRBJ1-3, with 7 bases lining up with TRBD1. CDR1 is MNHNS and CDR2 is SASEGT in the germline V gene. Germline trimming cut 4 bases from V and 0 bases from J; bases unmatched to any gene: 6. CDR3 length: 16 residues. The CDR3 nucleotides read TGTGCCAGCAGTGCCCGGGACAGAGACTCTGGAAACACCATATATTTT. Translating gives CASSARDRDSGNTIYF.

This clone was detected a few times. V and J are TRBV30 and TRBJ2-3, with TRBD1 identical over 10 bases. The germline V gene has CDR1 GTSNPN and CDR2 SVGIG (reference sequence). Losses at the gene ends were 3 bases for V and 3 bases for J; bases not matched to a gene: 3. This CDR3 is built from 14 residues. The CDR3 DNA reads as TGTGCCTGGAGAGACAGGGGGCGAACAGATACGCAGTATTTT. Protein: CAWRDRGRTDTQYF.

The chain has TRBV5-4 and TRBJ2-1; 12 bases agree with TRBD2. Germline V gene sequence: CDR1 SGHNT, CDR2 YYREEE (reference sequence). V gave up 4 bases and J gave up 1 base; unmatched junction bases: 3. The CDR3 consists of 16 residues. The CDR3 protein is CASSPLAGGSYNEQFF. The CDR3 nucleotides read TGTGCCAGCAGCCCCCTAGCGGGAGGGTCCTACAATGAGCAGTTCTTC.

J is TRBJ2-2 and V is TRBV9, with 10 bases fitting TRBD1. V lost 2 bases to trimming and J lost 5 bases; unmatched junction nucleotides: 3. CDR1 is SGDLS and CDR2 is YYNGEE in the germline V gene. This CDR3 contains 15 residues. This chain's CDR3 is CASSVTGQGTGELFF. CDR3 sequence (DNA): TGTGCCAGCAGCGTGACGGGACAGGGGACCGGGGAGCTGTTTTTT.

The chain couples TRBV7-9 to TRBJ1-2, with 7 bases that match TRBD1. J gave up 5 bases and V 6 bases, and 18 bases lay outside the gene matches. The CDR3 sequence is 17 residues long. Germline V lookup: CDR1 SEHNR, CDR2 FQNEAQ (reference sequence). Here the CDR3 reads CASSFDRVSSLPYGYTF. CDR3 coding DNA: TGTGCCAGCAGTTTCGACAGGGTTAGCTCTCTCCCTTATGGCTACACCTTC. Supplemented by reference TRBV7-9 and TRBJ1-2, the full variable domain reads DTGVSQNPRHKITKRGQNVTFRCDPISEHNRLYWYRQTLGQGPEFLTYFQNEAQLEKSRLLSDRFSAERPKGSFSTLEIQRTEQGDSAMYLCASSFDRVSSLPYGYTFGSGTRLTVV.

The chain recombines TRBV28 with TRBJ2-1; 16 bases align to TRBD2. CDR1 and CDR2 from the germline V gene are MDHEN and SYDVKM. V was clipped by 6 bases and J by 7 bases; unmatched bases: 9. The CDR3 length is 17 residues. CDR3 loop: CASRAGTSGRARNEQFF. Written as DNA, the CDR3 is TGTGCCAGCAGAGCCGGGACTAGCGGGAGGGCCCGGAATGAGCAGTTCTTC.

The CDR3, as DNA: TGCGCCAGCAGTGAGGGACAGGCGCCCACAGATACGCAGTATTTT. This codes for CASSEGQAPTDTQYF. The chain has TRBV10-1 and TRBJ2-3; 7 nucleotides align to TRBD1. Trimming removed 2 bases from V and 2 bases from J; junction bases left unmatched: 4. From germline, CDR1 is WNHNN and CDR2 SYGVQD (reference sequence). This CDR3 contains 15 residues.

This chain joins TRBV6-5 and TRBJ1-2; the match to TRBD1 covers 7 bases. The CDR3 is made up of 15 amino acids. V lost 0 bases and J lost 2; bases outside the gene matches: 3. Looked up from germline, CDR1 is MNHEY and CDR2 is SVGAGI. CDR3 DNA sequence: TGTGCCAGCAGTTACTCGACAGGGAACAACTATGGCTACACCTTC. This translates into CASSYSTGNNYGYTF.

The V and J genes are TRBV2 and TRBJ1-1, with D unresolved. The V and J ends lost 2 bases and 5 bases respectively, with 15 bases between them. Germline V lookup: CDR1 SNHLY, CDR2 FYNNEI. This CDR3 spans 15 amino acids. The chain's CDR3 is CASSETDLRETEAFF. CDR3 DNA sequence: TGTGCCAGCAGTGAAACGGACTTGAGGGAGACTGAAGCTTTCTTT.

The chain joins TRBV6-5 to TRBJ1-4; no definite D call. This CDR3 is 15 amino acids long. Germline CDR1 MNHEY, CDR2 SVGAGI. V lost 5 bases and J 0 bases, leaving 10 bases between the germline ends. The CDR3 DNA follows: TGTGCCAGCAGTAGACACCTTGCAACTAATGAAAAACTGTTTTTT. Its translation: CASSRHLATNEKLFF.

This chain links TRBV7-2 with TRBJ2-3, with 16 bases matching TRBD2. This CDR3 has 16 residues. Losses at the gene ends were 4 bases for V and 5 bases for J; bases not matched to a gene: 3. Per germline, CDR1 SGHTA and CDR2 FQGNSA. CDR3 sequence: CASSWGLAGGGDTQYF. CDR3 coding DNA: TGTGCCAGCAGCTGGGGACTAGCGGGAGGGGGAGATACGCAGTATTTT.

The genes are TRBV6-1 and TRBJ2-2, with a weak D call TRBD1 (5 bases). Trimming took 0 bases from V and 0 from J, leaving 14 bases between them. This CDR3 contains 18 residues. Germline V gene sequence: CDR1 MNHNS, CDR2 SASEGT. The CDR3 reads CASSEALQGAANTGELFF. CDR3 in DNA: TGTGCCAGCAGTGAAGCGCTTCAGGGTGCGGCGAACACCGGGGAGCTGTTTTTT.

This clone was seen just once. The rearrangement links TRBV2 to TRBJ2-7, with a weak D call TRBD1 (5 bases). In germline, CDR1 is SNHLY, CDR2 FYNNEI. The CDR3 length is 14 residues. With 6 bases removed from V and 0 bases from J, the gap between germline ends came to 12 bases. The CDR3 here is CASRSRESSYEQYF. CDR3 sequence (DNA): TGTGCCAGCAGGAGCAGGGAAAGCTCCTACGAGCAGTACTTC.

CDR3 region: CASSLATGPGNTIYF. The CDR3, as DNA: TGCGCCAGCAGCTTGGCAACAGGGCCTGGAAACACCATATATTTT. This chain joins TRBV5-1 and TRBJ1-3; D may be TRBD1 (6 bases). Germline CDR1 reads SGHRS; CDR2 reads YFSETQ. Trimming took off 0 bases at V and 2 bases at J, with 9 bases between the two ends. CDR3 length equals 15 residues.

The CDR3 spells CASSHGQGRQPQHF. CDR3 coding DNA: TGTGCCAGCAGTCATGGACAGGGACGACAGCCCCAGCATTTT. The chain is built from TRBV28 and TRBJ1-5; the match to TRBD1 covers 8 bases. The J segment lost 7 bases and the V segment lost 5 bases, leaving 7 bases of the junction unmatched. CDR1 is MDHEN and CDR2 is SYDVKM in the germline V gene. CDR3 size: 14 residues.

The chain couples TRBV2 to TRBJ2-5; 8 nucleotides line up with TRBD2. This CDR3 has 16 residues. From germline, CDR1 is SNHLY and CDR2 FYNNEI. V lost 6 bases, J lost 2 bases, and 11 bases stayed unmatched. This CDR3 reads CASRSGLAGRQETQYF. CDR3 in DNA: TGTGCCAGCAGGAGCGGATTAGCGGGGAGACAAGAGACCCAGTACTTC.